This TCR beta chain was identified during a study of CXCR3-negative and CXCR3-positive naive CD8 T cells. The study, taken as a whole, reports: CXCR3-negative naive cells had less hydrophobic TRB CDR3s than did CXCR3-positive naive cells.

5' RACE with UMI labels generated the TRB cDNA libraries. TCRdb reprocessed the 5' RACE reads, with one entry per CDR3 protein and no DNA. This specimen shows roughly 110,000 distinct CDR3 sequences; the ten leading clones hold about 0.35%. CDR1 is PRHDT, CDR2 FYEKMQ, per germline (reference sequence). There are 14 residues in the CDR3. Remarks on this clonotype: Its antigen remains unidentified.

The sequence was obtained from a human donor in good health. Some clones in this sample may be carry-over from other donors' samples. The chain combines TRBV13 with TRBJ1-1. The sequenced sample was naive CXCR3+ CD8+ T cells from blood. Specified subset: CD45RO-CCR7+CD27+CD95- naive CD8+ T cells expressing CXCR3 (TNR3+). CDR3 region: CASSLGYTTTEAFF.